The entry below gives a single TCR beta chain sequence along with its context. TCRdb keeps only in-frame clones here, not all; method: immunoSEQ multiplex PCR. The sample records over 150,000 clones, roughly 88% being singletons. The data stem from a study of blood T cell repertoires in COVID-19. Study-level background: The origin of the acute and convalescent COVID-19 samples was the United States, Italy and Spain.

Trimming at V came to 1 base and at J to 2 bases, leaving 1 base not matched to a gene. Germline lookup yields CDR1 SGHTA and CDR2 FQGNSA. This CDR3 spans 14 amino acids. The sequencing input was peripheral blood. The receptor's source is a man aged 80 or over with COVID-19, enrolled during active disease. The genes are TRBV7-2 and TRBJ1-2; TRBD1 matches 7 bases. CDR3 amino acids: CASSLVQGNYGYTF. The DNA of the CDR3 is TGTGCCAGCAGCTTAGTACAGGGGAACTATGGCTACACCTTC. Filled out from reference TRBV7-2 and TRBJ1-2, the complete variable domain reads GAGVSQSPSNKVTEKGKDVELRCDPISGHTALYWYRQSLGQGLEFLIYFQGNSAPDKSGLPSDRFSAERTGGSVSTLTIQRTQQEDSAVYLCASSLVQGNYGYTFGSGTRLTVV.